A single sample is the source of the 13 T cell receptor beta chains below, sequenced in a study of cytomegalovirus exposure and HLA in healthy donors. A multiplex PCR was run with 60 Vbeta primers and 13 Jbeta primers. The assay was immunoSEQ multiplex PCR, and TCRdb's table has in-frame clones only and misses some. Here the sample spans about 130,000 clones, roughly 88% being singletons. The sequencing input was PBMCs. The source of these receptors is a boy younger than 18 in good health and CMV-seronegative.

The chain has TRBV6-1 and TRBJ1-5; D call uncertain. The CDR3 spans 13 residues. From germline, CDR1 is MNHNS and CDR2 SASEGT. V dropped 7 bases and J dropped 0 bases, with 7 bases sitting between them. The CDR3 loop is CASMEYSNQPQHF. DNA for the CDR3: TGTGCCAGCATGGAGTATAGCAATCAGCCCCAGCATTTT.

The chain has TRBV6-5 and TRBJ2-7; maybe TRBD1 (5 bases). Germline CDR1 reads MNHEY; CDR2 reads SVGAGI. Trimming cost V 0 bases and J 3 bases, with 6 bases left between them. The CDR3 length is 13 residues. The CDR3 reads CASSYSDSYEQYF. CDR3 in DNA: TGTGCCAGCAGTTACTCCGACAGCTACGAGCAGTACTTC.

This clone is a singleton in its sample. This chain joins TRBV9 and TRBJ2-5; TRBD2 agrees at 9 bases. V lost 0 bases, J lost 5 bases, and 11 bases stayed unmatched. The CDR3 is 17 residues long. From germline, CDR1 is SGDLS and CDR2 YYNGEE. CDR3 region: CASSVGGSGGPGETQYF. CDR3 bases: TGTGCCAGCAGCGTAGGTGGTAGCGGGGGCCCAGGGGAGACCCAGTACTTC. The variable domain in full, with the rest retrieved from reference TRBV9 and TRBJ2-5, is DSGVTQTPKHLITATGQRVTLRCSPRSGDLSVYWYQQSLDQGLQFLIQYYNGEERAKGNILERFSAQQFPDLHSELNLSSLELGDSALYFCASSVGGSGGPGETQYFGPGTRLLVL.

The CDR3 DNA reads TGTGCCAGCAGACCAGGGACAGTTGAGGGCTACACCTTC. This sequence encodes CASRPGTVEGYTF. The genes are TRBV2 and TRBJ1-2; 7 positions agree with TRBD1. CDR3 size: 13 residues. The V segment lost 6 bases and the J segment 8 bases; nucleotides outside the gene matches: 9. Germline V lookup: CDR1 SNHLY, CDR2 FYNNEI. Drawing the rest from reference TRBV2 and TRBJ1-2, the complete variable domain is EPEVTQTPSHQVTQMGQEVILRCVPISNHLYFYWYRQILGQKVEFLVSFYNNEISEKSEIFDDQFSVERPDGSNFTLKIRSTKLEDSAMYFCASRPGTVEGYTFGSGTRLTVV.

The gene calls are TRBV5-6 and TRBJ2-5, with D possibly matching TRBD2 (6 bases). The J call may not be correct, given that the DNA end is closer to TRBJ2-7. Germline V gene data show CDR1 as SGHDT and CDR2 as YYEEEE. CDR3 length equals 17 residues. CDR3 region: CASSMAHRDLSSYEQYF. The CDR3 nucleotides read TGTGCCAGCAGCATGGCCCACCGGGACTTGAGTTCCTACGAGCAGTACTTC.

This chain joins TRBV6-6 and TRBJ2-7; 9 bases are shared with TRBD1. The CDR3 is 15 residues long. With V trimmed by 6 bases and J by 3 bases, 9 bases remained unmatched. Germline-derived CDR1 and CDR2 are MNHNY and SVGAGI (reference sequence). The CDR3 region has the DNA TGTGCCAGCAGGGGACCCCCGGACAGGGGCTACGAGCAGTACTTC. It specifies CASRGPPDRGYEQYF.

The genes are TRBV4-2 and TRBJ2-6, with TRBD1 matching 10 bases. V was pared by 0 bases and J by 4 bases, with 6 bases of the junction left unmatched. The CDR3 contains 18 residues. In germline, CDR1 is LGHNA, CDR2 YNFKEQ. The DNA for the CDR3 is TGTGCCAGCAGCCAAGAAGGGACAGGGGTACCCGGGGCCAACGTCCTGACTTTC. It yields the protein CASSQEGTGVPGANVLTF.

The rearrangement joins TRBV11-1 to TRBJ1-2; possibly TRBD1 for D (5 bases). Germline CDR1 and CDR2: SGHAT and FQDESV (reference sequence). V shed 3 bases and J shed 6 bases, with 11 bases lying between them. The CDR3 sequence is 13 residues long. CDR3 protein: CASSLSGGDGYTF. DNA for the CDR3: TGTGCCAGCAGCTTGTCGGGGGGAGATGGCTACACCTTC.

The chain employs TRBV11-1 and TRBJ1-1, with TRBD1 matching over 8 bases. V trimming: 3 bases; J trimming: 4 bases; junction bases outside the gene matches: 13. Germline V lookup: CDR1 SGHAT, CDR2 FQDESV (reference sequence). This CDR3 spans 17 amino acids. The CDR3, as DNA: TGTGCCAGCAGCTTCCATCGACAGGGGAGGGATCGCACTGAAGCTTTCTTT. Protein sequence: CASSFHRQGRDRTEAFF.

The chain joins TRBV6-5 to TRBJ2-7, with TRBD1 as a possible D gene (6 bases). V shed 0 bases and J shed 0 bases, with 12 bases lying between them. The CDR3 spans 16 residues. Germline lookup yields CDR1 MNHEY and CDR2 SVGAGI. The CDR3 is CASSYSNRASSYEQYF. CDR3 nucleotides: TGTGCCAGCAGTTACTCGAACAGGGCCAGCTCCTACGAGCAGTACTTC.

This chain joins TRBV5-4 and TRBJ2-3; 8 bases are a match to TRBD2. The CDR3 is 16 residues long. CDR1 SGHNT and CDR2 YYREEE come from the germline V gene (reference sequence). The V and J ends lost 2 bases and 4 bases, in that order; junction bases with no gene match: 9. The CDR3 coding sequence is TGTGCCAGCAGCTTCAGTAGCGGGAACCCGGCAGATACGCAGTATTTT. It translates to CASSFSSGNPADTQYF.

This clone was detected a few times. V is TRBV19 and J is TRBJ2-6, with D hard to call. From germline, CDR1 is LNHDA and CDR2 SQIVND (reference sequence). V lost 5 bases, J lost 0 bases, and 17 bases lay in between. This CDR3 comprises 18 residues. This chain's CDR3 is CASSESATIYSGANVLTF. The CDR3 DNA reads TGTGCCAGTAGTGAATCGGCAACTATATACTCTGGGGCCAACGTCCTGACTTTC. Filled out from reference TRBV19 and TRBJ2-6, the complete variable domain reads DGGITQSPKYLFRKEGQNVTLSCEQNLNHDAMYWYRQDPGQGLRLIYYSQIVNDFQKGDIAEGYSVSREKKESFPLTVTSAQKNPTAFYLCASSESATIYSGANVLTFGAGSRLTVL.

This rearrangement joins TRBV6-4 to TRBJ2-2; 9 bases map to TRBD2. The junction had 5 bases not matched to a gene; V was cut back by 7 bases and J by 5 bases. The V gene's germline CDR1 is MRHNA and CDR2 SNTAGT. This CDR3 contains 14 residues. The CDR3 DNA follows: TGTGCCAGCAAAACGACTAGCGGAACCGGGGAGCTGTTTTTT. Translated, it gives CASKTTSGTGELFF.